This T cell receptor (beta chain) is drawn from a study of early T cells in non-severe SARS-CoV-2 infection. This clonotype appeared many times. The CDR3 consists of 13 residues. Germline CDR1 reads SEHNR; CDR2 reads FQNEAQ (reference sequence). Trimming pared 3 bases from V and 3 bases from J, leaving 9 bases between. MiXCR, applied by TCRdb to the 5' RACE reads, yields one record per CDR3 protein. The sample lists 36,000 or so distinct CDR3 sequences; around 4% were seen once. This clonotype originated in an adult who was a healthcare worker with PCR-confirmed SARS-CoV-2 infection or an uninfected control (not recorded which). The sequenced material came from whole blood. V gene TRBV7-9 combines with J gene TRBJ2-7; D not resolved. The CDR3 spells CASSFLPFYEQYF. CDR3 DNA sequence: TGTGCCAGCAGCTTCCTACCCTTCTACGAGCAGTACTTC. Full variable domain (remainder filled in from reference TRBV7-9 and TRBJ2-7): DTGVSQNPRHKITKRGQNVTFRCDPISEHNRLYWYRQTLGQGPEFLTYFQNEAQLEKSRLLSDRFSAERPKGSFSTLEIQRTEQGDSAMYLCASSFLPFYEQYFGPGTRLTVT.